The 6 T cell receptor beta chains below were found in one sample sequenced in a study of control samples from healthy donors and cancer patients. Sequenced by immunoSEQ multiplex PCR; TCRdb stores in-frame clones only, minus some. The sample has tens of thousands of clones; roughly nine tenths are singletons. Sequencing used blood. Receptors originate from a man aged 45 to 65 in good health.

This clone was detected only once. The chain has TRBV6-1 and TRBJ2-2; 9 bases fit TRBD2. Germline V gene data show CDR1 as MNHNS and CDR2 as SASEGT. J lost 8 bases, V lost 0 bases, and 4 bases had no gene match. The CDR3 totals 15 residues. The CDR3 region is CASSEAASGVGELFF. The CDR3 DNA reads TGTGCCAGCAGTGAAGCGGCTAGCGGGGTAGGGGAGCTGTTTTTT.

To note about this clone: The identical CDR3 is also encoded by other nucleotide sequences in the sample. The V and J genes are TRBV18 and TRBJ1-2; 8 bases fit TRBD1. V dropped 3 bases and J dropped 8; count of bases not matched to a gene: 2. CDR1 and CDR2 (germline): KGHSH, LQKENI. This CDR3 comprises 12 residues. The CDR3 DNA reads TGTGCCAGCTCACCGGACAGGGCCGGCTACACCTTC. It yields the protein CASSPDRAGYTF. The full variable domain, in which reference TRBV18 and TRBJ1-2 provide the parts outside the CDR3, is NAGVMQNPRHLVRRRGQEARLRCSPMKGHSHVYWYRQLPEEGLKFMVYLQKENIIDESGMPKERFSAEFPKEGPSILRIQQVVRGDSAAYFCASSPDRAGYTFGSGTRLTVV.

This clone has just one count. The chain joins TRBV5-1 to TRBJ2-4, with 16 bases lining up with TRBD2. After removal of 4 bases from V and 0 bases from J, the junction contained 4 bases not matched to a gene. In germline, CDR1 is SGHRS, CDR2 YFSETQ. The CDR3 sequence is 18 residues long. Written as DNA, the CDR3 is TGCGCCAGCAGCCAGGGACTAGCGGGGGGGCTAGCCAAAAACATTCAGTACTTC. Protein product: CASSQGLAGGLAKNIQYF. The complete variable domain, with remaining parts taken from reference TRBV5-1 and TRBJ2-4, reads KAGVTQTPRYLIKTRGQQVTLSCSPISGHRSVSWYQQTPGQGLQFLFEYFSETQRNKGNFPGRFSGRQFSNSRSEMNVSTLELGDSALYLCASSQGLAGGLAKNIQYFGAGTRLSVL.

This clone was found once. The chain links TRBV5-1 to TRBJ1-2; no reliable D call. Germline CDR1 SGHRS, CDR2 YFSETQ. Trimming shortened V by 2 bases and J by 7 bases, and 15 bases separated the two germline ends. The CDR3 has 14 residues. Here the CDR3 DNA reads TGCGCCAGCAGCTTAGAAAAGGGCTCGGGTGGCTACACCTTC. Protein product: CASSLEKGSGGYTF.

The chain employs TRBV5-6 and TRBJ1-1; D call uncertain. Germline V gene sequence: CDR1 SGHDT, CDR2 YYEEEE. V was clipped by 4 bases and J by 6 bases, with 13 bases between them. The CDR3 covers 13 residues. The CDR3 here is CASSQPPGPEAFF. The CDR3 DNA reads TGTGCCAGCAGCCAACCGCCCGGGCCTGAAGCTTTCTTT. The entire variable domain, with the rest obtained from reference TRBV5-6 and TRBJ1-1, is as follows: DAGVTQSPTHLIKTRGQQVTLRCSPKSGHDTVSWYQQALGQGPQFIFQYYEEEERQRGNFPDRFSGHQFPNYSSELNVNALLLGDSALYLCASSQPPGPEAFFGQGTRLTVV.

V and J are TRBV5-5 and TRBJ1-1, with TRBD1 identical over 9 bases. CDR3 size: 15 residues. J gave up 0 bases and V 4 bases, and 4 bases lay outside the gene matches. Per the germline V gene, CDR1 is SGHKS and CDR2 is YYEKEE (reference sequence). For the CDR3, the DNA is TGTGCCAGCAGCAGCACAGGGGGCATGAACACTGAAGCTTTCTTT. This gives the protein CASSSTGGMNTEAFF.